This T cell receptor beta chain is from a study of blood T cell repertoires in COVID-19 (dated by TCRdb to 2020 to 2022). Looking at the study overall: The collaborator samples originated in the United States, Italy and Spain and spanned the acute and convalescent phases of COVID-19. Deeply sampled blood TCRbeta repertoires from subjects exposed to, actively infected with, or recovered from COVID-19 were included in the dataset. A de-identified subject ID, COVID-19 status, age in years and sex were almost always included in the sample metadata. Where available, HLA class I and class II types were taken from metadata supplied by the sample provider and were not determined by assay-based typing. The repertoires were released in a freely available public database intended as a resource for research on the immune response to SARS-CoV-2. Samples were obtained from the ongoing ImmuneRACE study (first 160 participants) and from 1,254 subjects provided by 6 global collaborators. The prospective study material was composed of cDNA or gDNA derived from T cells, B-cell-depleted T cells, or PBMCs. Here is what the overall study found, with its caveats: Clinical and demographic metadata were provided uncurated, with the amount varying by source and participant.

V was cut back by 0 bases and J by 12 bases, leaving a gap of 15 bases between them. CDR3 length: 13 amino acids, cysteine to phenylalanine. CDR3 DNA only is kept here, 39 bases in frame from base 1. For CDR1 and CDR2, the germline V gene lists SGHRS and YFSETQ. Remarks on this clone: The antigen it recognizes is unknown. The record has no base qualities; no much larger clone is one base away.

In the prospective study, participants were 18 to 89 years old, resided in about two dozen geographic areas of the United States, and were enrolled through a virtual design. In the prospective study, participants were assigned to cohorts based on the clinical history participants reported in a screening survey and a study questionnaire. Recovered participants in ImmuneRACE Cohort 3 were defined by two consecutive negative NP/OP PCR tests, clearance by a healthcare professional, or resolution of symptoms. Each participant in the prospective study had whole blood, serum and a nasopharyngeal or oropharyngeal swab collected by mobile phlebotomists. Prospective study participants could optionally give additional blood draws and questionnaires over an approximately 2-month period. Before DNA extraction, blood samples from the prospective study were shipped at room temperature or frozen. The immunoSEQ Assay, a bias-controlled multiplex PCR, was used to amplify TCRbeta CDR3 regions from genomic DNA. In the paper's pipeline: Within the assay, amplification of reference gene primers was used to estimate how many nucleated cells each sample contained. Sequence reads were collapsed and filtered to measure the absolute abundance of every unique TCRbeta CDR3 rearrangement. For each sample, productive Simpson clonality was calculated as the square root of Simpson's diversity index over productive rearrangements. The table comes from immuneACCESS by way of TCRdb, which keeps in-frame sequences with V and J called. Part of the clones is missing from these tables; in studies checked, under half for an unresolved V gene and the rest for unknown reasons. The D gene and trimming were derived from the DNA, and the V and J assignments and clone size from that table. The sample profile shows roughly 310,000 clones; around nine tenths of them were found once. The ten biggest clones cover 2.6% of the sample.

Sequences were obtained from PBMCs or T cells enriched from blood (not recorded which). The TCR was taken from a man aged 55 to 70 who had recovered from COVID-19. The sequence joins TRBV5-1 to TRBJ1-2; 6 matching bases give a weak D call of TRBD1. CDR3 protein: CASSLEQGLTDTF. At the DNA level, the sequence is TGCGCCAGCAGCTTGGAACAGGGTCTGACAGACACCTTC.